This TCR beta chain comes out of a study of vaccination and CD4 T cells after COVID-19. Trimming left V 2 bases short and J 3 bases short, with 10 bases between. From germline, CDR1 is SGHTA and CDR2 FQGTGA. There are 14 residues in the CDR3. Sample treatment: roughly 10-day PBMC culture with coronavirus spike peptide pools or control peptides (ViraFEST assay). This clonotype was picked up one time. Its antigen remains unknown. Sequenced with the Oncomine TCR Beta short-read assay was DNA taken from cultured CD4+ T cells. TCRdb recomputed calls from the PCR reads with MiXCR, one row per CDR3 protein. The data hold under 10,000 distinct CDR3 sequences, with 60% observed a single time.

Sequencing was done on a sample of CD4+ T cells from blood, cultured in vitro. The receptor was derived from a human donor who had recovered from COVID-19. The chain joins TRBV7-3 to TRBJ1-1; no firm D call. CDR3 sequence: CASSLSFPYTEAFF. The CDR3 DNA is TGTGCCAGCAGCTTATCGTTTCCCTACACTGAAGCTTTCTTT.